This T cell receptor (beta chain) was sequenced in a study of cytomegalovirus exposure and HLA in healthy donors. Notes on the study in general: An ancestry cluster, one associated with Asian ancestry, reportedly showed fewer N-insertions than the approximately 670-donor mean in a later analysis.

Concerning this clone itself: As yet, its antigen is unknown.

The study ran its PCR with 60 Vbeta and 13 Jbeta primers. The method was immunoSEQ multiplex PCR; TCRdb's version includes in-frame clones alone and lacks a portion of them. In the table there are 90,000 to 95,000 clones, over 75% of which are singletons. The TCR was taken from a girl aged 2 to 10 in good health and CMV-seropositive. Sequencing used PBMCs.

CDR3 amino acids: CASSLKAGGPYEQYF. Here the CDR3 DNA reads TGTGCCAGCAGCTTAAAGGCGGGAGGTCCCTACGAGCAGTACTTC. The genes are TRBV7-8 and TRBJ2-7; TRBD2 agrees at 8 bases. V trimming: 2 bases; J trimming: 2 bases; junction bases outside the gene matches: 5. The CDR3 runs 15 residues. Germline V lookup: CDR1 SGHVS, CDR2 FQNEAQ.